Shown below are 24 T cell receptor beta chains from a single sample sequenced in a study of blood T cell repertoires in COVID-19. Only in-frame clones appear in the TCRdb table, and some are missing; sequencing was by immunoSEQ multiplex PCR. The table lists over 150,000 clones, 85% of them singletons, with 6.2% in the top ten. Sequenced sample: PBMCs or T cells enriched from blood (not recorded which). Source of these receptors: a man aged 40-49 years who had recovered from COVID-19.

This clone was seen more than once but under ten times. The chain couples TRBV7-9 to TRBJ2-7, with 7 bases that match TRBD1. The germline gives CDR1 SEHNR, CDR2 FQNEAQ (reference sequence). This CDR3 has 14 amino acids. V lost 0 bases, J lost 4 bases, and 3 bases stayed unmatched. The DNA for the CDR3 is TGTGCCAGCAGCTTAGCAGGGGGCGGATACGAGCAGTACTTC. This codes for CASSLAGGGYEQYF.

The rearrangement joins TRBV7-9 to TRBJ1-5; a weak D match, TRBD1 (5 bases). There are 14 residues in the CDR3. Trimming took off 4 bases at V and 2 bases at J, with 9 bases between the two ends. Germline V gene data show CDR1 as SEHNR and CDR2 as FQNEAQ (reference sequence). CDR3: CASSSGDGNQPQHF. CDR3 DNA sequence: TGTGCCAGCAGCTCGGGGGATGGCAATCAGCCCCAGCATTTT.

This clone appeared a single time. The J gene is TRBJ1-1, the V gene TRBV9, with a tentative D call TRBD1 (5 bases). Trimming took off 0 bases at V and 8 bases at J, with 11 bases between the two ends. Germline-derived CDR1 and CDR2 are SGDLS and YYNGEE. CDR3 length: 13 amino acids. This CDR3 reads CASSVVAGREAFF. CDR3 bases: TGTGCCAGCAGCGTAGTTGCGGGACGAGAAGCTTTCTTT. The whole variable domain, filled in from reference TRBV9 and TRBJ1-1, reads DSGVTQTPKHLITATGQRVTLRCSPRSGDLSVYWYQQSLDQGLQFLIQYYNGEERAKGNILERFSAQQFPDLHSELNLSSLELGDSALYFCASSVVAGREAFFGQGTRLTVV.

CDR3 coding DNA: TGTGCCACCAGCAGAGATATCGACTCCAACTATGGCTACACCTTC. It yields the protein CATSRDIDSNYGYTF. The V call is TRBV15, the J call TRBJ1-2; D not certain. Germline V gene data show CDR1 as LNHNV and CDR2 as YYDKDF (reference sequence). The CDR3 contains 15 residues. V was pared by 0 bases and J by 2 bases, with 10 bases between.

The rearrangement uses TRBV19 and TRBJ2-1; D remains unclear. Germline-derived CDR1 and CDR2 are LNHDA and SQIVND (reference sequence). CDR3 size: 13 residues. V dropped 3 bases and J dropped 12 bases, with 15 bases sitting between them. CDR3 sequence: CASSIEAPQGQFF. The CDR3, as DNA: TGTGCCAGTAGTATTGAGGCACCGCAAGGGCAGTTCTTC.

This chain links TRBV29-1 with TRBJ1-1; perhaps TRBD1 as D (6 bases). Germline-derived CDR1 and CDR2 are SQVTM and ANQGSEA. The CDR3 consists of 15 residues. V was trimmed by 7 bases and J by 3 bases, leaving 21 bases between them. The CDR3 spells CSATAGEGMDTEAFF. The CDR3 DNA follows: TGCAGCGCTACCGCAGGGGAGGGGATGGACACTGAAGCTTTCTTT.

In this sample, this clone turned up once. The genes are TRBV28 and TRBJ2-7; 7 bases agree with TRBD2. The CDR3 covers 15 residues. V shed 3 bases, J shed 1 base, and the junction held 6 bases outside the gene matches. Germline lookup yields CDR1 MDHEN and CDR2 SYDVKM. CDR3 in amino acids: CASSLGGARSYEQYF. CDR3 in DNA: TGTGCCAGCAGTTTGGGAGGGGCGCGGTCCTACGAGCAGTACTTC.

The chain uses TRBV12-3 or TRBV12-4 and TRBJ1-6; 8 bases map to TRBD1. Trimming at V came to 8 bases and at J to 9 bases, leaving 3 bases not matched to a gene. This CDR3 spans 12 amino acids. The CDR3 here is CASGDRSSPLHF. As DNA, the CDR3 is TGTGCCAGCGGGGACAGGTCTTCACCCCTCCACTTT.

The chain joins TRBV27 to TRBJ2-2; 8 positions agree with TRBD1. The CDR3 is 15 residues long. J was trimmed by 5 bases and V by 0 bases; bases with no gene match: 2. Germline CDR1 MNHEY, CDR2 SMNVEV (reference sequence). CDR3 protein: CASSLSTGGTGELFF. CDR3 coding DNA: TGTGCCAGCAGTTTATCCACAGGGGGAACCGGGGAGCTGTTTTTT.

Note on this clone: An end of the junction does not agree with germline; a read error may underlie this. V usage is TRBV28 and J usage is TRBJ1-3; weak D call: TRBD1 (5 bases). CDR1 and CDR2 from the germline V gene are MDHEN and SYDVKM. The CDR3 runs 15 residues. CDR3 nucleotides: TGTGCCAGCAGTTCCGCTTACAGGAATGGAGACACCATATATTTT. It is translated as CASSSAYRNGDTIYF.

The V call is TRBV19, the J call TRBJ1-1; D not certain. The V end was cut by 5 bases, the J end by 5 bases, with 9 bases between. The CDR3 spans 12 residues. In germline, CDR1 is LNHDA, CDR2 SQIVND (reference sequence). The CDR3 DNA follows: TGTGCCAGTAGTCTCAGAGGGACTGAAGCTTTCTTT. This sequence encodes CASSLRGTEAFF. The whole variable domain, remainder taken from reference TRBV19 and TRBJ1-1, is DGGITQSPKYLFRKEGQNVTLSCEQNLNHDAMYWYRQDPGQGLRLIYYSQIVNDFQKGDIAEGYSVSREKKESFPLTVTSAQKNPTAFYLCASSLRGTEAFFGQGTRLTVV.

The chain combines TRBV6-1 with TRBJ2-2, with D perhaps matching TRBD1 (5 bases). V was clipped by 3 bases and J by 6 bases, with 8 bases between them. The CDR3 extends over 13 amino acids. The germline gives CDR1 MNHNS, CDR2 SASEGT. CDR3 loop: CASSDIGAGELFF. The CDR3, as DNA: TGTGCCAGCAGTGATATAGGGGCCGGGGAGCTGTTTTTT.

This clone was recorded only once. V and J are TRBV5-4 and TRBJ1-1; TRBD1 is a possible D gene (6 bases). The CDR3 is 14 amino acids. Between the trimmed V and J ends, which lost 7 bases and 5 bases, there was a span of 18 bases. Germline loops: CDR1 SGHNT, CDR2 YYREEE (reference sequence). CDR3 DNA sequence: TGTGCCAGCCGCCTGATAGGGGGGGGTACTGAAGCTTTCTTT. Translating it yields CASRLIGGGTEAFF.

The chain joins TRBV4-1 to TRBJ1-1; possible D gene TRBD1, 5 bases. The CDR3 is 15 residues long. Germline V CDR1 and CDR2: MGHRA, YSYEKL. The germline V and J ends were trimmed by 2 bases and 2 bases, with 12 bases remaining between them. This CDR3 reads CASSQTRGVNTEAFF. CDR3 sequence (DNA): TGCGCCAGCAGCCAAACCCGGGGGGTTAACACTGAAGCTTTCTTT.

This clone was seen just once. The chain couples TRBV12-5 to TRBJ1-2; 7 positions match TRBD1. From germline, CDR1 is LGHNT and CDR2 FRNRAP. CDR3 length equals 16 residues. J lost 4 bases, V lost 0 bases, and 8 bases had no gene match. Written as DNA, the CDR3 is TGTGCTAGTGGTTTGGTATTAGGAGGGGGCGGCTATGGCTACACCTTC. It translates to CASGLVLGGGGYGYTF. The whole variable domain, remainder taken from reference TRBV12-5 and TRBJ1-2, is DARVTQTPRHKVTEMGQEVTMRCQPILGHNTVFWYRQTMMQGLELLAYFRNRAPLDDSGMPKDRFSAEMPDATLATLKIQPSEPRDSAVYFCASGLVLGGGGYGYTFGSGTRLTVV.

This clone appeared once. The chain uses TRBV6-5 and TRBJ1-1; 8 nucleotides match TRBD1. The CDR3 consists of 14 residues. Trimming cost V 7 bases and J 1 base; bases outside gene matches: 5. Germline CDR1 reads MNHEY; CDR2 reads SVGAGI. In nucleotides, the CDR3 is TGTGCCAGCACCAACAGGGGGGCGAACACTGAAGCTTTCTTT. Translated, it gives CASTNRGANTEAFF.

In DNA form, the CDR3 reads TGTGCCAGTAGTATTAGATCTCCGGGGGAGCTGTTTTTT. Protein product: CASSIRSPGELFF. This chain connects TRBV19 to TRBJ2-2; unclear D gene. This CDR3 is built from 13 residues. Trimming removed 3 bases from V and 8 bases from J, with 10 bases in between. Per the germline V gene, CDR1 is LNHDA and CDR2 is SQIVND (reference sequence).

The V gene is TRBV11-3, the J gene TRBJ1-2; D is possibly TRBD1 (6 bases). Germline CDR1 reads SGHNT; CDR2 reads YENEEA. This CDR3 region has 14 residues. The V end was cut by 5 bases, the J end by 8 bases, with 18 bases between. The CDR3 DNA follows: TGTGCCAGCAGCAGAGTACAGGGACCCGAGGGCTACACCTTC. Translation: CASSRVQGPEGYTF.

The chain carries TRBV24-1 and TRBJ1-2, with TRBD1 matching over 10 bases. Trimming removed 4 bases from V and 8 bases from J; junction bases left unmatched: 9. The CDR3 is 15 residues long. CDR1 and CDR2 from the germline V gene are KGHDR and SFDVKD. Here the CDR3 reads CATSERRQGAWGYTF. The CDR3, as DNA: TGTGCCACCAGTGAACGACGACAGGGGGCGTGGGGCTACACCTTC.

The V and J genes are TRBV2 and TRBJ2-5; 10 positions agree with TRBD1. This CDR3 is 14 amino acids long. Trimming at V came to 2 bases and at J to 5 bases, leaving 2 bases not matched to a gene. The V gene's germline CDR1 is SNHLY and CDR2 FYNNEI. This chain's CDR3 is CASSERTGGETQYF. In DNA form, the CDR3 reads TGTGCCAGCAGTGAAAGGACAGGGGGGGAGACCCAGTACTTC.

The chain couples TRBV30 to TRBJ1-1; tentatively, D is TRBD1 (6 bases). Per germline, CDR1 GTSNPN and CDR2 SVGIG (reference sequence). There are 13 residues in the CDR3. The V and J ends lost 6 bases and 5 bases respectively, with 16 bases between them. The CDR3 protein is CACHRAPGTEAFF. The DNA of the CDR3 is TGTGCCTGCCACAGGGCCCCGGGGACTGAAGCTTTCTTT.

The V and J genes are TRBV10-3 and TRBJ1-1; tentative D call: TRBD1 (5 bases). Per the germline V gene, CDR1 is ENHRY and CDR2 is SYGVKD. CDR3 length equals 13 residues. V lost 11 bases and J 1 base, leaving 14 bases between the germline ends. The CDR3 is CAVAGLTNTEAFF. For the CDR3, the DNA is TGTGCCGTGGCGGGACTTACGAACACTGAAGCTTTCTTT.

This chain's CDR3 is CSAKDTPTQYF. Here the CDR3 DNA reads TGCAGTGCTAAGGACACCCCAACGCAGTATTTT. The rearrangement links TRBV20-1 to TRBJ2-3, with D maybe TRBD1 (5 bases). The V gene lost 4 bases and the J gene lost 9 bases, with 11 bases spanning the gap. The length of the CDR3 is 11 residues. The germline gives CDR1 DFQATT, CDR2 SNEGSKA (reference sequence).

This chain connects TRBV11-3 to TRBJ2-5; unclear D gene. Trimming took 1 base from V and 5 from J, leaving 2 bases between them. The germline gives CDR1 SGHNT, CDR2 YENEEA. The length of the CDR3 is 11 residues. This CDR3 reads CASSLAETQYF. The CDR3 DNA reads as TGTGCCAGCAGCTTAGCGGAGACCCAGTACTTC.